The TCR beta chain under discussion was sequenced for a study of blood T cell repertoires in COVID-19. On the study more broadly: Acute and convalescent COVID-19 specimens originated in the United States, Italy and Spain. PBMCs, B-cell-depleted T cells, or T cells were the source of the cDNA or gDNA that made up the material.

This clone turned up a few times. Generated by immunoSEQ multiplex PCR, the TCRdb table keeps only in-frame clones and is missing some. Of approximately 61,000 clones in the sample, around nine tenths are singletons; the top ten hold 15% to 20%. The origin of this receptor is a woman aged 80 or over with active COVID-19. The sequenced sample was peripheral blood.

In DNA form, the CDR3 reads TGTGCCAGCAACCGACAGGGGGTAGGGGGCTACACCTTC. Protein product: CASNRQGVGGYTF. This chain uses TRBV3-1 (or the pseudogene TRBV3-2) with TRBJ1-2; 9 bases agree with TRBD1. This CDR3 has 13 amino acids. V lost 7 bases, J lost 8 bases, and 8 bases stayed unmatched. CDR1 is LGHDT and CDR2 is YNNKEL in the germline V gene (reference sequence).